A selection of T cell receptor beta chains follows, all from one sample in a study of shared clonotypes between healthy human individuals. Sequencing used immunoSEQ multiplex PCR; TCRdb keeps in-frame clones, though not all of them. Of 170,000 or so clones in the sample, around 63% were seen once. Sample: memory CD4+ T cells sorted from blood. These receptors originate from a man younger than 40 in good health. CDR3s include the opening cysteine and the closing phenylalanine or tryptophan. A D gene is named only where the DNA matches it firmly. Clone size appears in some rows only: once, few, many, or a class for an expanded clone.

TRBV28	TRBJ2-5	-	-	TGTGCCAGCAGCCCATCTGCCAGGAGGGAGACCCAGTACTTC	CASSPSARRETQYF
TRBV5-4	TRBJ2-3	-	-	TGTGCCAGCAGCTTTACGCTAGCGTTTAGCACAGATACGCAGTATTTT	CASSFTLAFSTDTQYF
TRBV9	TRBJ2-7	-	-	TGTGCCAGCAGCGTAAGTGAGAGAGCCTACGAGCAGTACTTC	CASSVSERAYEQYF
TRBV2	TRBJ2-5	-	TRBD2	TGTGCCAGCAATCCTAGGGCTAGCGGGAAAGGGGAGACCCAGTACTTC	CASNPRASGKGETQYF
TRBV27	TRBJ1-2	-	TRBD1	TGTGCCAGCAGTTTTTGGTTGTGGACAGGGTTAAATGTACGCTATGGCTACACCTTC	CASSFWLWTGLNVRYGYTF
TRBV6-5	TRBJ2-2	-	-	TGTGCCAGCAGTTACTCCCTAGCGCTCACCGGGGAGCTGTTTTTT	CASSYSLALTGELFF
TRBV4-2	TRBJ2-2	-	TRBD2	TGTGCCAGCAGCGCCCGGACTAGCACCGGGGAGCTGTTTTTT	CASSARTSTGELFF
TRBV6-1	TRBJ1-2	few	-	TGTGCCAGCAGTGAAGCAGACTACTATGGCTACACCTTC	CASSEADYYGYTF
TRBV6-1	TRBJ2-7	-	TRBD2	TGTGCCAGCAGTGCGCTAGCGGGAGTCCACGAGCAGTACTTC	CASSALAGVHEQYF
TRBV2	TRBJ2-2	once	-	TGTGCCAGCAGGACAGTCGGGGAGCTGTTTTTT	CASRTVGELFF
TRBV2	TRBJ2-2	-	-	TGTGCCAGCAGTGGAGAAGTGAACACCGGGGAGCTGTTTTTT	CASSGEVNTGELFF
TRBV28	TRBJ1-5	once	-	TGTGCCAGTGTGGATAGGGTCGCTCAGCCCCAGCATTTT	CASVDRVAQPQHF
TRBV6-6	TRBJ1-5	-	TRBD1	TGTGCCAGCAAAATGGGACAGGGGAGTCAGCCCCAGCATTTT	CASKMGQGSQPQHF
TRBV2	TRBJ2-3	-	-	TGTGCCAGCAAGTCCTACACAGATACGCAGTATTTT	CASKSYTDTQYF
TRBV11-3	TRBJ2-1	few	TRBD2	TGTGCCAGCAGCTTAAATAGCGGGAGTGATGAGCAGTTCTTC	CASSLNSGSDEQFF
TRBV7-2	TRBJ2-3	-	-	TGTGCCAGCAGCCTGAAGACGGATACGCAGTATTTT	CASSLKTDTQYF
TRBV6-1	TRBJ2-2	few	-	TGTGCCAGCAGTGGAAGACAGGGAGGCACCGGGGAGCTGTTTTTT	CASSGRQGGTGELFF
TRBV25-1	TRBJ1-4	-	TRBD1	TGTGCCAGCAGTGAACCCGGACAGGGGGTGGCTGAAAAACTGTTTTTT	CASSEPGQGVAEKLFF
TRBV7-8	TRBJ1-5	-	TRBD1	TGTGCCAGCAGCTTGGAAACAGGGGTTCGGAGCAATCAGCCCCAGCATTTT	CASSLETGVRSNQPQHF
TRBV11-2	TRBJ2-7	-	-	TGTGCCAGCAGTTCCCGCAGGGTTTCCACTTACGAGCAGTACTTC	CASSSRRVSTYEQYF
TRBV7-7	TRBJ2-7	few	-	TGTGCTAGCAGTCCTGGGGTCGGGACCTCCTTTGAGCAGTACTTC	CASSPGVGTSFEQYF
TRBV18	TRBJ1-2	-	-	TGTGCCAGCTCACCAGAGGCAGGCTTCAACTATGGCTACACCTTC	CASSPEAGFNYGYTF
TRBV5-1	TRBJ2-7	-	-	TGCGCCAGCAAAGGTTTAGCGGTCGAGCAGTACTTC	CASKGLAVEQYF
TRBV7-2	TRBJ2-3	-	-	TGTGCCAGCAGCTCGTCCACAGATACGCAGTATTTT	CASSSSTDTQYF
TRBV5-1	TRBJ2-1	-	TRBD2	TGCGCCAGCAGCACGGGACTAACAAGAAGCTCCTACAATGAGCAGTTCTTC	CASSTGLTRSSYNEQFF
TRBV15	TRBJ1-1	-	-	TGTGCCACCAGCAGCCCGCCGGGGAACACTGAAGCTTTCTTT	CATSSPPGNTEAFF
TRBV5-4	TRBJ1-5	few	-	TGTGCCAGCAGCTCGGACACCCACGCGCCCCAGCATTTT	CASSSDTHAPQHF
TRBV7-2	TRBJ2-1	few	-	TGTGCCAGCAGCTTAACTAGAATGGAGTACAATGAGCAGTTCTTC	CASSLTRMEYNEQFF
TRBV5-1	TRBJ2-5	-	-	TGCGCCAGCAGCTTGGAGCGAGGGCCCTTCCAAGAGACCCAGTACTTC	CASSLERGPFQETQYF
TRBV7-2	TRBJ2-2	few	-	TGTGCCAGCAGCTTAAACGCCTTCGGGGAGCTGTTTTTT	CASSLNAFGELFF
TRBV9	TRBJ2-5	-	-	TGTGCCAGCAGCGTATCAGTAGGGGGTGGTGTCCAAGAGACCCAGTACTTC	CASSVSVGGGVQETQYF
TRBV10-1	TRBJ2-7	-	-	TGCGCCAGGGGCTCTATTCCGGGAGTAGGCTACGAGCAGTACTTC	CARGSIPGVGYEQYF
TRBV11-2	TRBJ2-1	-	-	TGTGCCAGCAGCTTAATGTTAATGGGCAATGAGCAGTTCTTC	CASSLMLMGNEQFF
TRBV27	TRBJ1-2	-	-	TGTGCCAGCAGTCTCGGAAGAAACTATGGCTACACCTTC	CASSLGRNYGYTF
TRBV2	TRBJ2-1	-	-	TGTGCCAGCAGTGAGAATCTAGGTGTCCATGAGCAGTTCTTC	CASSENLGVHEQFF
TRBV5-6	TRBJ2-1	-	-	TGTGCCAGCAGCTTGAGCGTTTGGAGCGGAGCCGACAATGAGCAGTTCTTC	CASSLSVWSGADNEQFF
TRBV29-1	TRBJ2-3	-	TRBD2	TGCAGCGAAAGACTAGCATCGGATACGCAGTATTTT	CSERLASDTQYF
TRBV18	TRBJ2-1	-	-	TGTGCCAGCTCAAAGAACCGCGGGAACTCCTACAATGAGCAGTTCTTC	CASSKNRGNSYNEQFF
TRBV4-3	TRBJ2-3	-	-	TGCGCCAGCAGCCAAGAAAGCAGCACAGATACGCAGTATTTT	CASSQESSTDTQYF
TRBV14	TRBJ2-5	-	TRBD1	TGTGCCAGCAGCCGAGTACAGGGGGCTAGGGAGACCCAGTACTTC	CASSRVQGARETQYF
TRBV6-1	TRBJ1-2	-	TRBD1	TGTGCCAGCAGAGAGGACAGGGGGCAGGGCTACACCTTC	CASREDRGQGYTF
TRBV4-1	TRBJ2-1	-	-	TGCGCCAGCAGCCAAGGGCGGGAAGACCTGTACAATGAGCAGTTCTTC	CASSQGREDLYNEQFF
TRBV5-4	TRBJ2-1	-	-	TGTGCCAGCAGCTTGGGAGGCTCCCGGGTCTACAATGAGCAGTTCTTC	CASSLGGSRVYNEQFF
TRBV5-6	TRBJ2-1	many	-	TGTGCCAGCAGCAACAGGATGGAGCAGTTCTTC	CASSNRMEQFF
TRBV5-1	TRBJ2-7	-	-	TGCGCCAGCAGCTTGGTCAAGGGAGACACCCACGAGCAGTACTTC	CASSLVKGDTHEQYF
TRBV7-9	TRBJ2-7	-	TRBD2	TGTGCCAGCAGCGCGGGACTAGCGGAGAAGGTCGGGGAGCAGTACTTC	CASSAGLAEKVGEQYF
TRBV5-1	TRBJ2-1	-	TRBD2	TGCGCCAGCAGCCCAGGACTAGCGGGAGTTAATGAGCAGTTCTTC	CASSPGLAGVNEQFF
TRBV6-5	TRBJ1-1	many	-	TGTGCCAGCATTCCACAGGATATGGGCGCTGAAGCTTTCTTT	CASIPQDMGAEAFF
TRBV28	TRBJ1-5	once	-	TGTGCCAGCAGTTTATGGTCTGGAAGGGGCAATCAGCCCCAGCATTTT	CASSLWSGRGNQPQHF
TRBV7-9	TRBJ2-3	-	TRBD1	TGTGCCAGCAGCTCGGACAGGGTCACATATACGCAGTATTTT	CASSSDRVTYTQYF
TRBV28	TRBJ1-5	-	-	TGTGCCAGCAGTTTAGATGGGGTGAGGCCCCAGCATTTT	CASSLDGVRPQHF
TRBV4-3	TRBJ2-7	-	TRBD2	TGCGCCAGCAGCCCAGCGGGAACCCCCTACGAGCAGTACTTC	CASSPAGTPYEQYF
TRBV5-1	TRBJ2-7	-	-	TGCGCCAGCAGCCCTCGGGTCGACGGTGTAAACGAGCAGTACTTC	CASSPRVDGVNEQYF
TRBV5-8	TRBJ2-5	-	-	TGTGCCAGCAACTTTAACAGGGCCTACGGAGAGACCCAGTACTTC	CASNFNRAYGETQYF
TRBV10-3	TRBJ1-5	-	-	TGTGCCATCAACGATATGGGGAGCAATCAGCCCCAGCATTTT	CAINDMGSNQPQHF
TRBV5-1	TRBJ1-1	-	-	TGCGCCAGCAAAGGACTGAACACTGAAGCTTTCTTT	CASKGLNTEAFF
TRBV5-8	TRBJ2-1	-	-	TGTGCCAGCAGCCGGGAGCCGAGCTCCTACAATGAGCAGTTCTTC	CASSREPSSYNEQFF